Listed below are T cell receptor beta chains from one sample, sequenced in a study of T cell changes during pregnancy in multiple sclerosis. Clones were read by immunoSEQ multiplex PCR, and TCRdb kept only the in-frame ones, dropping some. The sample records approximately 100,000 clones, approximately 94% being singletons. Specimen: peripheral blood, collected in the third trimester of pregnancy. These receptors came from a female donor with multiple sclerosis, enrolled in a pregnancy study. Both conserved end residues are part of each CDR3. Each record gives: D gene, clone size, J gene, V gene, CDR3 protein, CDR3 DNA. The D gene is left open where the match is weak. The listing skips clone size in some rows; elsewhere it reads once, few, many or a size class.

D: TRBD2
size: .
J: TRBJ2-7
V: TRBV27
CDR3: CASSLAGSSYEQYF
DNA: TGTGCCAGCTCACTAGCGGGATCCTCCTACGAGCAGTACTTC

D: TRBD2
size: .
J: TRBJ2-3
V: TRBV4-3
CDR3: CASSPAGEGTDTQYF
DNA: TGCGCCAGCAGCCCTGCGGGGGAAGGGACAGATACGCAGTATTTT

D: .
size: .
J: TRBJ2-3
V: TRBV29-1
CDR3: CSVDAGNTDTQYF
DNA: TGCAGCGTTGACGCGGGAAACACAGATACGCAGTATTTT

D: .
size: .
J: TRBJ1-5
V: TRBV6-5
CDR3: CASRQGRGNQPQHF
DNA: TGTGCCAGCAGGCAGGGGAGAGGCAATCAGCCCCAGCATTTT

D: .
size: .
J: TRBJ1-4
V: TRBV25-1
CDR3: CASSEGLVGKLFF
DNA: TGTGCCAGCAGTGAAGGCTTGGTTGGAAAACTGTTTTTT

D: .
size: .
J: TRBJ2-1
V: TRBV5-6
CDR3: CASSSAVGEQFF
DNA: TGTGCCAGCAGCTCGGCGGTGGGTGAGCAGTTCTTC

D: TRBD1
size: .
J: TRBJ2-5
V: TRBV18
CDR3: CASSPETGPETQYF
DNA: TGTGCCAGCTCACCAGAGACAGGGCCAGAGACCCAGTACTTC

D: .
size: .
J: TRBJ2-7
V: TRBV7-2
CDR3: CASSLVGRGDYEQYF
DNA: TGTGCCAGCAGCTTAGTAGGCAGGGGAGACTACGAGCAGTACTTC

D: .
size: .
J: TRBJ1-4
V: TRBV28
CDR3: CASSFGATNEKLFF
DNA: TGTGCCAGCAGTTTCGGGGCAACTAATGAAAAACTGTTTTTT

D: TRBD1
size: .
J: TRBJ2-5
V: TRBV18
CDR3: CASSPGQKETQYF
DNA: TGTGCCAGCTCACCGGGACAGAAAGAGACCCAGTACTTC

D: .
size: .
J: TRBJ1-1
V: TRBV5-4
CDR3: CASSLVRESTEAFF
DNA: TGTGCCAGCAGCTTGGTTCGGGAGTCCACTGAAGCTTTCTTT

D: TRBD1
size: few
J: TRBJ1-4
V: TRBV25-1
CDR3: CASGGTGGTRTNEKLFF
DNA: TGTGCCAGCGGGGGGACAGGGGGAACGAGGACTAATGAAAAACTGTTTTTT

D: TRBD1
size: once
J: TRBJ2-6
V: TRBV7-6
CDR3: CASSSTGGASGANVLTF
DNA: TGTGCCAGCAGCTCTACAGGGGGCGCATCTGGGGCCAACGTCCTGACTTTC

D: TRBD2
size: .
J: TRBJ2-7
V: TRBV2
CDR3: CASSGLAAYEQYF
DNA: TGTGCCAGCAGTGGACTAGCGGCCTACGAGCAGTACTTC

D: .
size: .
J: TRBJ1-4
V: TRBV5-1
CDR3: CASSLDTEEKLFF
DNA: TGCGCCAGCAGCTTGGATACAGAGGAAAAACTGTTTTTT

D: .
size: .
J: TRBJ1-3
V: TRBV4-2
CDR3: CASSQEMGEGRGNTIYF
DNA: TGTGCCAGCAGCCAAGAAATGGGAGAAGGGCGAGGAAACACCATATATTTT

D: TRBD1
size: .
J: TRBJ2-3
V: TRBV6-1
CDR3: CASSEAWRQGWATDTQYF
DNA: TGTGCCAGCAGTGAAGCTTGGCGACAGGGGTGGGCCACAGATACGCAGTATTTT

D: .
size: .
J: TRBJ1-1
V: TRBV14
CDR3: CASSHRNRNTEAFF
DNA: TGTGCCAGCAGCCATAGAAACAGGAACACTGAAGCTTTCTTT

D: .
size: once
J: TRBJ1-1
V: TRBV13
CDR3: CASSLGGANTEAFF
DNA: TGTGCCAGCAGCTTGGGGGGTGCGAACACTGAAGCTTTCTTT

D: .
size: .
J: TRBJ2-3
V: TRBV5-1
CDR3: CASSDYTTDTQYF
DNA: TGCGCCAGCAGCGATTACACCACAGATACGCAGTATTTT

D: TRBD1
size: .
J: TRBJ1-1
V: TRBV5-4
CDR3: CASTLGQGATEAFF
DNA: TGTGCCAGCACCCTCGGACAGGGGGCCACTGAAGCTTTCTTT

D: .
size: .
J: TRBJ1-4
V: TRBV2
CDR3: CASIRADNEKLFF
DNA: TGTGCCAGCATCAGGGCAGACAATGAAAAACTGTTTTTT

D: .
size: once
J: TRBJ2-7
V: TRBV9
CDR3: CASSVGLGGEQYF
DNA: TGTGCCAGCAGCGTAGGTCTGGGGGGCGAGCAGTACTTC

D: .
size: .
J: TRBJ2-2
V: TRBV5-6
CDR3: CASSSGQLRLRDTGELFF
DNA: TGTGCCAGCAGCTCCGGACAGCTCAGACTGAGGGACACCGGGGAGCTGTTTTTT

D: TRBD2
size: once
J: TRBJ2-1
V: TRBV5-1
CDR3: CASSFIAGRDYNEQFF
DNA: TGCGCCAGCAGCTTTATCGCCGGGAGGGATTACAATGAGCAGTTCTTC

D: TRBD1
size: .
J: TRBJ2-1
V: TRBV27
CDR3: CASSLVRDREQFF
DNA: TGTGCCAGCAGTTTAGTTCGGGACAGAGAGCAGTTCTTC

D: .
size: .
J: TRBJ1-4
V: TRBV7-9
CDR3: CASSQTATNEKLFF
DNA: TGTGCCAGCAGCCAGACAGCAACTAATGAAAAACTGTTTTTT

D: TRBD2
size: .
J: TRBJ2-1
V: TRBV19
CDR3: CASSMGSGSRSYNEQFF
DNA: TGTGCCAGTAGTATGGGTAGCGGGAGCCGTTCCTACAATGAGCAGTTCTTC

D: .
size: .
J: TRBJ2-5
V: TRBV7-9
CDR3: CASSHKLPEETQYF
DNA: TGTGCCAGCAGTCATAAATTGCCGGAAGAGACCCAGTACTTC

D: TRBD1
size: .
J: TRBJ2-1
V: TRBV18
CDR3: CASSPTGGGEQFF
DNA: TGTGCCAGCTCACCTACAGGGGGCGGTGAGCAGTTCTTC

D: TRBD2
size: .
J: TRBJ2-7
V: TRBV7-8
CDR3: CASSLRAGEGYEQYF
DNA: TGTGCCAGCAGCTTAAGAGCGGGAGAGGGGTACGAGCAGTACTTC

D: TRBD1
size: .
J: TRBJ2-7
V: TRBV4-3
CDR3: CASSQGSGTAYPYEQYF
DNA: TGCGCCAGCAGCCAAGGATCCGGGACAGCGTACCCCTACGAGCAGTACTTC

D: .
size: .
J: TRBJ2-2
V: TRBV7-2
CDR3: CASSLRNTGELFF
DNA: TGTGCCAGCAGCTTACGGAACACCGGGGAGCTGTTTTTT

D: .
size: few
J: TRBJ1-1
V: TRBV20-1
CDR3: CSAPLNTEAFF
DNA: TGCAGTGCCCCTTTGAACACTGAAGCTTTCTTT

D: .
size: .
J: TRBJ1-3
V: TRBV4-3
CDR3: CASSQVAGATGNTIYF
DNA: TGCGCCAGCAGCCAAGTTGCAGGGGCGACCGGAAACACCATATATTTT

D: .
size: .
J: TRBJ2-7
V: TRBV9
CDR3: CASSVVPGNYEQYF
DNA: TGTGCCAGCAGCGTAGTCCCAGGTAACTACGAGCAGTACTTC

D: .
size: .
J: TRBJ2-1
V: TRBV5-1
CDR3: CASSPRDSSYNEQFF
DNA: TGCGCCAGCAGCCCACGGGACTCTTCCTACAATGAGCAGTTCTTC

D: .
size: .
J: TRBJ1-1
V: TRBV19
CDR3: CASKVSGGGTEAFF
DNA: TGTGCCAGTAAGGTTTCAGGCGGGGGCACTGAAGCTTTCTTT

D: .
size: .
J: TRBJ2-2
V: TRBV18
CDR3: CASSPGVGGANTGELFF
DNA: TGTGCCAGCTCACCAGGAGTAGGGGGAGCGAACACCGGGGAGCTGTTTTTT

D: .
size: .
J: TRBJ2-1
V: TRBV27
CDR3: CASSGPYNEQFF
DNA: TGTGCCAGCTCAGGGCCCTACAATGAGCAGTTCTTC

D: .
size: .
J: TRBJ2-5
V: TRBV7-3
CDR3: CASSPQTGRQETQYF
DNA: TGTGCCAGCAGCCCTCAGACAGGGAGGCAAGAGACCCAGTACTTC

D: .
size: .
J: TRBJ2-7
V: TRBV27
CDR3: CASSLSDRRTASGVLIEQYF
DNA: TGTGCCAGCAGTTTATCCGATCGACGGACGGCCTCGGGGGTTTTGATCGAGCAGTACTTC

D: .
size: .
J: TRBJ1-5
V: TRBV7-2
CDR3: CASSSTYGNQPQHF
DNA: TGTGCCAGCAGCTCCACCTATGGCAATCAGCCCCAGCATTTT

D: TRBD1
size: .
J: TRBJ1-5
V: TRBV19
CDR3: CASSTQPLTGGGQPQHF
DNA: TGTGCCAGTAGTACCCAACCTTTAACAGGGGGAGGTCAGCCCCAGCATTTT

D: .
size: .
J: TRBJ2-5
V: TRBV4-3
CDR3: CASSQVLGCGMGEETQYF
DNA: TGCGCCAGCAGCCAGGTCCTAGGGTGCGGGATGGGGGAGGAGACCCAGTACTTC

D: TRBD2
size: .
J: TRBJ2-1
V: TRBV2
CDR3: CASTLDSGGPNEQFF
DNA: TGTGCCAGCACCCTTGATTCGGGAGGGCCCAATGAGCAGTTCTTC

D: .
size: few
J: TRBJ2-7
V: TRBV6-5
CDR3: CASSYLGSNEQYF
DNA: TGTGCCAGCAGTTATCTAGGGAGTAACGAGCAGTACTTC

D: .
size: .
J: TRBJ1-5
V: TRBV7-9
CDR3: CASSGPTEPHQPQHF
DNA: TGTGCCAGCAGCGGGCCGACAGAACCTCATCAGCCCCAGCATTTT

D: TRBD1
size: .
J: TRBJ1-2
V: TRBV28
CDR3: CASIESTGTGTVYTF
DNA: TGTGCCAGCATCGAGTCAACCGGGACAGGGACGGTCTACACCTTC

D: .
size: .
J: TRBJ2-2
V: TRBV4-3
CDR3: CASSQDMRAPGELFF
DNA: TGCGCCAGCAGCCAAGATATGAGGGCCCCCGGGGAGCTGTTTTTT

D: TRBD1
size: .
J: TRBJ2-2
V: TRBV28
CDR3: CASSQDRATGELFF
DNA: TGTGCCAGCAGTCAGGACAGGGCCACCGGGGAGCTGTTTTTT

D: .
size: .
J: TRBJ2-2
V: TRBV6-5
CDR3: CASRGGGELFF
DNA: TGTGCCAGCAGGGGGGGCGGGGAGCTGTTTTTT